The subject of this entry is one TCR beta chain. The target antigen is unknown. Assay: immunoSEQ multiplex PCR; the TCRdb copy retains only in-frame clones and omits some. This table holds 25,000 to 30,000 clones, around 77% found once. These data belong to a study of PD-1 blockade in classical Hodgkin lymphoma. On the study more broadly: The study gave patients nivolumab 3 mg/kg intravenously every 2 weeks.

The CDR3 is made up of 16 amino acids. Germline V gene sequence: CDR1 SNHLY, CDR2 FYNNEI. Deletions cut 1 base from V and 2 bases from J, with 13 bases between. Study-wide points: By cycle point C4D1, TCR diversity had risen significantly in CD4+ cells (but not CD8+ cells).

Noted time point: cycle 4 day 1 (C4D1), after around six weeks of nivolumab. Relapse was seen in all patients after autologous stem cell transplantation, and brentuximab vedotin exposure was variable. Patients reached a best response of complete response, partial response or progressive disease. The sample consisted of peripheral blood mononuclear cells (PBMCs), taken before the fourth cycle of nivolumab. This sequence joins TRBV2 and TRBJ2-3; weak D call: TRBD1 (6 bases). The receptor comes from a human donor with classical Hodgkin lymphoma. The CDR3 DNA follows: TGTGCCAGCAGTGAAGGCCCAGGGGTACTCACAGATACGCAGTATTTT. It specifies CASSEGPGVLTDTQYF.